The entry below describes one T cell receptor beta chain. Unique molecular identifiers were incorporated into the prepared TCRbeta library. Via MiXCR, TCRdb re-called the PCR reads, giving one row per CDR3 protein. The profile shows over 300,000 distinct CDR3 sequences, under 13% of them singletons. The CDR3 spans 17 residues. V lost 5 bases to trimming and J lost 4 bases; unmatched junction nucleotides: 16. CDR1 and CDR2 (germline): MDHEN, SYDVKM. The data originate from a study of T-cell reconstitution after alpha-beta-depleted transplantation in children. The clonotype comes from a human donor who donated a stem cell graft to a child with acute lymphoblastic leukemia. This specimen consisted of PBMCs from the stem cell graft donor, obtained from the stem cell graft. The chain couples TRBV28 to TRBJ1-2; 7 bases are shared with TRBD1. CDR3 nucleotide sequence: TGTGCCAGCAGTCTCCACGGTTGGACAGGAGGTAGCTATGGCTACACCTTC. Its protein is CASSLHGWTGGSYGYTF.